A selection of T cell receptor beta chains follows, all from one sample in a study of monozygotic twins with inflammatory bowel disease. From its re-call of the 5' RACE reads, TCRdb lists each CDR3 protein once, without DNA. The repertoire table contains about 380,000 distinct CDR3 sequences. Sequenced: blood. The origin of the receptors is a human donor with ulcerative colitis or Crohn's disease, or a healthy co-twin of an affected twin (not recorded which). Both conserved end residues are part of each CDR3.

>TRBJ2-5|TRBV7-2
CASSPGGTRETQYF
>TRBJ1-4|TRBV6-5
CASSYRGDEKLFF
>TRBJ1-3|TRBV5-1
CASSGTSGNTIYF
>TRBJ2-7|TRBV7-9
CASTLSGGYEQYF
>TRBJ2-7|TRBV5-1
CASSLTGWDEQYF
>TRBJ2-7|TRBV27
CASSLRDGTYEQYF
>TRBJ1-3|TRBV7-9
CASQYSGNTIYF
>TRBJ1-2|TRBV7-2
CASSLVGADYGYTF
>TRBJ2-1|TRBV5-1
CASSWGLADYNEQFF
>TRBJ1-6|TRBV4-3
CASSQDGRGNSYNSPLHF
>TRBJ2-5|TRBV29-1
CSVERGGRETQYF
>TRBJ1-1|TRBV7-2
CASSLVPGKDLGAFF
>TRBJ1-1|TRBV18
CASSPSRGGNTEAFF
>TRBJ2-1|TRBV2
CASSGVTGQFF
>TRBJ2-7|TRBV18
CASSSINTGPITYEQYF
>TRBJ2-3|TRBV11-2
CASSLGLAVPDTQYF
>TRBJ2-7|TRBV6-5
CASSSSDRVYEQYF
>TRBJ2-1|TRBV5-1
CASRTENNEQFF
>TRBJ2-7|TRBV6-2/TRBV6-3
CASSYGHEQYF
>TRBJ1-4|TRBV5-5
CASSGRGTNEKLFF
>TRBJ1-5|TRBV20-1
CSAGKRTKGNQPQHF
>TRBJ2-1|TRBV7-3
CASSPPGDRTYNEQFF
>TRBJ2-7|TRBV7-2
CASSSQGLAGYEQYF
>TRBJ2-5|TRBV10-3
CAINTHRGGETQYF
>TRBJ2-3|TRBV5-1
CASSHASGGKADTQYF
>TRBJ1-2|TRBV4-1
CASSHPLTAGSDTF
>TRBJ2-7|TRBV20-1
CSASKRRGGSYEQYF
>TRBJ2-7|TRBV20-1
CSAVDGTRNRQYF
>TRBJ2-7|TRBV4-3
CASSRTSGYEQYF
>TRBJ2-1|TRBV7-2
CASSPRGGASAEQFF
>TRBJ2-1|TRBV5-1
CASKDRVSYNEQFF
>TRBJ2-3|TRBV7-2
CASSSPRTRGTDTQYF
>TRBJ1-1|TRBV6-1
CASSPSEGATEAFF
>TRBJ2-3|TRBV20-1
CSAWGDRGGYTDTQYF
>TRBJ1-1|TRBV18
CASSPRQGSPSGTEAFF
>TRBJ2-6|TRBV6-2/TRBV6-3
CASRLNSGANVLTF
>TRBJ2-1|TRBV4-2
CASSQETALNNEQFF
>TRBJ2-1|TRBV5-1
CASSPGDRGRNEQFF
>TRBJ2-2|TRBV20-1
CSALAGAGELFF
>TRBJ2-7|TRBV20-1
CSAREVNRSTVYEQYF
>TRBJ2-7|TRBV9
CASSPGDLSYEQYF
>TRBJ2-7|TRBV20-1
CSARDGRVIHEQYF
>TRBJ2-5|TRBV5-1
CASSTNRQETQYF